The present TCR beta chain was sequenced within a study of T-cell memory formation after mild COVID-19. Study conclusions and caveats: SARS-CoV-2 specificity was not confirmed for second-wave clones peaking on day 37. Pre-infection memory held some responding clones, suggesting pre-existing cross-reactive T cells responded.

This CDR3 contains 13 residues. The V end lost 8 bases, the J end lost 7 bases, and 16 bases lay between the germline ends. TCRalpha and TCRbeta libraries used 5'RACE with constant-segment primers and UMIs. TCRdb processed the 5' RACE reads anew with MiXCR; each CDR3 protein has one entry. The sample shows approximately 250,000 distinct CDR3 sequences, 16% of them seen only once. In its sample, this clonotype was seen many times. Its antigen remains unidentified. The chain recombines TRBV12-3 or TRBV12-4 with TRBJ2-3, with TRBD2 as a possible D gene (5 bases). The source of this sequence is a man between 18 and 29 years old who had mild COVID-19 (a few samples of this study predate the infection). Cell type and time point are not known. Sequenced: PBMCs or a T cell subset sorted from them (not recorded which). CDR3 protein: CASPSSPGNTQYF. CDR3 bases: TGTGCCAGCCCGTCCTCGCCCGGGAATACGCAGTATTTT.